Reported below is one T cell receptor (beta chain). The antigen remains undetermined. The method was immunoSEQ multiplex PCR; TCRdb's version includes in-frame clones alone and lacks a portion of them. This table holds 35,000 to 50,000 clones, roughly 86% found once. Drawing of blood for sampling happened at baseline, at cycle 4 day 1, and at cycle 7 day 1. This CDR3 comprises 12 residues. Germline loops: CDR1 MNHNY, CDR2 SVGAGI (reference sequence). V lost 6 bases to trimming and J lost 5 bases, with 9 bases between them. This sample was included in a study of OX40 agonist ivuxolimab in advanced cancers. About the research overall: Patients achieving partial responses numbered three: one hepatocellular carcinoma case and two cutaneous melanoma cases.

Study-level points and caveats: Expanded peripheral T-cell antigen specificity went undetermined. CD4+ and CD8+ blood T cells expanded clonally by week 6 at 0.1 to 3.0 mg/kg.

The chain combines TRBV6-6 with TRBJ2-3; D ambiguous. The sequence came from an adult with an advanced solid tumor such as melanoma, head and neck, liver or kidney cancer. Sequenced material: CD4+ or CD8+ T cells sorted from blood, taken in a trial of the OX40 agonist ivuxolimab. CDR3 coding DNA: TGTGCCAGCAGCTACAGCCGAGATACGCAGTATTTT. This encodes CASSYSRDTQYF.